The 3 T cell receptor beta chains listed next were all sequenced from one sample in a study of CD8+CD57+ T cells in acquired aplastic anemia (dated 2018 in TCRdb). Sequenced on an Illumina HiSeq 2000. Genomic DNA served as template for TCR beta VDJ combination and CDR3 sequence profiling. The public reads were run again by TCRdb, first through fastp at Q25 and then through MiXCR, and only productive beta chains were kept. Each CDR3 protein gets just one entry, which takes the most common genes and DNA from the rows behind it. This sample comprises about 110,000 distinct CDR3 sequences, under 60% of them detected only once. The leading ten clones occupy under 35% of the sample. Specimen: sorted CD4+, CD8+, or CD8+CD57+ T cells (not recorded which) from PBMCs. All receptors come from a human donor in good health, serving as a control.

The chain employs TRBV5-5 and TRBJ1-2; D is undetermined. The length of the CDR3 is 14 residues. CDR1 and CDR2 (germline): SGHKS, YYEKEE (reference sequence). The V and J ends lost 5 bases and 0 bases respectively, with 11 bases between them. CDR3 sequence reads: CASRRASTNYGYTF. The CDR3 nucleotides are TGTGCCAGCAGACGAGCCTCAACTAACTATGGCTACACCTTC. Using reference TRBV5-5 and TRBJ1-2 for the parts outside the CDR3, the full variable domain is DAGVTQSPTHLIKTRGQQVTLRCSPISGHKSVSWYQQVLGQGPQFIFQYYEKEERGRGNFPDRFSARQFPNYSSELNVNALLLGDSALYLCASRRASTNYGYTFGSGTRLTVV.

This clonotype has a single count. The chain is built from TRBV2 and TRBJ1-1; 8 positions agree with TRBD1. This CDR3 has 14 residues. The V gene end was trimmed by 8 bases and the J gene end by 6 bases; junction bases not matched to a gene: 11. Looked up from germline, CDR1 is SNHLY and CDR2 is FYNNEI. This chain's CDR3 is CASGGQGPDAEAFF. CDR3 sequence (DNA): TGTGCCAGCGGAGGACAGGGCCCGGACGCTGAAGCTTTCTTT.

This rearrangement joins TRBV29-1 to TRBJ1-1; 9 bases line up with TRBD1. V lost 6 bases, J lost 5 bases, and 13 bases stayed unmatched. Per the germline V gene, CDR1 is SQVTM and CDR2 is ANQGSEA. The CDR3 consists of 15 residues. CDR3 residues: CSVPGTGKGKTEAFF. CDR3 nucleotide sequence: TGCAGCGTCCCCGGGACAGGGAAGGGCAAGACTGAAGCTTTCTTT.